This TCR beta chain was captured in a study of identical twins. The CDR3 is 15 amino acids. Germline V gene sequence: CDR1 SEHNR, CDR2 FQNEAQ (reference sequence). The V end was cut by 2 bases, the J end by 2 bases, with 12 bases between. TCRdb redid the calling of the 5' RACE reads with MiXCR, one entry per CDR3 protein. Among hundreds of thousands of distinct CDR3 sequences listed, under 9% were seen once. These records were also assigned to another study, of yellow fever vaccine responses in identical twins.

Sequenced input: memory (CD45RO+) T cells sorted from blood. This TCR was sampled from a woman aged 18-29 years in good health. The chain couples TRBV7-9 to TRBJ1-2; no definite D call. CDR3 nucleotides: TGTGCCAGCAGCTTATCGGGCGCGATGAACTATGGCTACACCTTC. Translating it yields CASSLSGAMNYGYTF. Supplemented by reference TRBV7-9 and TRBJ1-2, the full variable domain reads DTGVSQNPRHKITKRGQNVTFRCDPISEHNRLYWYRQTLGQGPEFLTYFQNEAQLEKSRLLSDRFSAERPKGSFSTLEIQRTEQGDSAMYLCASSLSGAMNYGYTFGSGTRLTVV.